The entry below gives a single T cell receptor beta chain sequence along with its context. TCRdb's copy holds only in-frame clones and misses some; the assay was immunoSEQ multiplex PCR. The table has roughly 710,000 clones, 80% to 90% seen once. This entry comes from a study of shared T cell receptors in the human thymus. Per the germline V gene, CDR1 is GTSNPN and CDR2 is SVGIG (reference sequence). The CDR3 runs 16 residues. V was trimmed by 6 bases and J by 0 bases, leaving 20 bases between them. This same sample was also taken into another study, of human thymus T cells. This second report adds: Surgeons resected thymus tissue during corrective heart surgery. Related research has reported that thymic repertoires overlap highly among unrelated individuals.

Sequenced sample: thymocytes. This receptor was identified in a girl under three years old with a congenital heart defect. The genes are TRBV30 and TRBJ1-2, with a weak D call TRBD1 (5 bases). CDR3 residues: CACLEPPDRANYGYTF. Written as DNA, the CDR3 is TGTGCCTGCCTAGAGCCCCCCGACAGAGCTAACTATGGCTACACCTTC.